Presented here are 7 T cell receptor beta chains from one specimen sequenced in a study of cytomegalovirus exposure and HLA in healthy donors. Use of 60 Vbeta and 13 Jbeta primers characterized the PCR. Sequencing was performed with immunoSEQ multiplex PCR; in TCRdb, only in-frame clones are kept and a portion is missing. The sample includes around 200,000 clones, roughly 79% of them seen just once. The sequencing sample was made of PBMCs. These receptors were obtained from a male donor in good health and CMV-seronegative.

This clone was counted only a few times. The gene calls are TRBV11-2 and TRBJ1-2; D ambiguous. The CDR3 runs 15 residues. V dropped 1 base and J dropped 6 bases, with 15 bases sitting between them. CDR1 SGHAT and CDR2 FQNNGV come from the germline V gene. The DNA of the CDR3 is TGTGCCAGCAGCTTAGCGACTGGGGAGCGCCATGGCTACACCTTC. It is translated as CASSLATGERHGYTF.

This chain connects TRBV29-1 to TRBJ2-2; unclear D gene. Per the germline V gene, CDR1 is SQVTM and CDR2 is ANQGSEA. The CDR3 totals 13 residues. Trimming removed 3 bases at V and 4 bases at J, with 9 bases between. The CDR3 loop reads CSVEGNSTGELFF. In DNA, the CDR3 is TGCAGCGTTGAGGGCAATTCCACCGGGGAGCTGTTTTTT.

The gene calls are TRBV11-2 and TRBJ2-4, with 8 bases that match TRBD1. V was pared by 4 bases and J by 3 bases, with 5 bases of the junction left unmatched. The CDR3 runs to 15 residues. Germline CDR1 SGHAT, CDR2 FQNNGV. DNA for the CDR3: TGTGCCAGCAGCTGGTCCAGGGGGCTCAAAAACATTCAGTACTTC. Encoded protein: CASSWSRGLKNIQYF.

The chain recombines TRBV6-5 with TRBJ2-7, with 11 bases lining up with TRBD1. The CDR3 covers 16 residues. Germline values: CDR1 MNHEY, CDR2 SVGAGI. V lost 0 bases and J lost 2; bases outside the gene matches: 3. The CDR3 DNA sequence: TGTGCCAGCAGTTACTCGACGGGACAGGGGGCCTACGAGCAGTACTTC. It yields the protein CASSYSTGQGAYEQYF.

The chain uses TRBV27 and TRBJ1-4; D might be TRBD1 (6 bases). This CDR3 contains 15 residues. The ends were cut back, 4 bases at V and 7 bases at J, with 16 bases in the middle. Germline CDR1 MNHEY, CDR2 SMNVEV (reference sequence). The CDR3 reads CASSSPQGAFEKLFF. CDR3 nucleotide sequence: TGTGCCAGCAGTTCGCCACAGGGAGCTTTTGAAAAACTGTTTTTT.

This clone was observed once. The gene calls are TRBV5-4 and TRBJ2-2; 14 bases match TRBD2. V lost 5 bases to trimming and J lost 4 bases; unmatched junction nucleotides: 7. Germline values: CDR1 SGHNT, CDR2 YYREEE (reference sequence). The CDR3 has 17 amino acids. The CDR3 loop is CASRGLAGERGTGELFF. The DNA of the CDR3 is TGTGCCAGCAGGGGACTAGCGGGAGAAAGGGGCACCGGGGAGCTGTTTTTT.

The genes are TRBV6-6 and TRBJ2-7; a weak D match, TRBD2 (6 bases). Trimming cost V 0 bases and J 2 bases, with 8 bases left between them. In germline, CDR1 is MNHNY, CDR2 SVGAGI (reference sequence). CDR3 length equals 14 residues. CDR3 DNA: TGTGCCAGCAGTTACTCGGGGAGGACCTACGAGCAGTACTTC. Protein: CASSYSGRTYEQYF.